Given below is one T cell receptor (beta chain) in context. Its antigen is still unknown. One base away there is no much larger clone; base qualities are not given. To prepare the library, the immunoSEQ multiplex PCR assay was applied. The table comes from immuneACCESS by way of TCRdb, which keeps in-frame sequences with V and J called. Part of the clones is missing from these tables; in studies checked, under half for an unresolved V gene and the rest for unknown reasons. The sample contains tens of thousands of clones, around 84% of them found a single time. About 1% of the sample comes from the top ten. For TCR Vbeta sequencing, memory CD4+ T cells were sorted ex vivo from the peripheral blood of narcolepsy patients and healthy controls. The CDR3 has 14 amino acids, counting the end cysteine and phenylalanine. Left in the record is the CDR3 DNA by itself, 42 bases read in frame from the first base. CDR1 and CDR2 are read off the germline V gene as LGHNA and YSLEER. Trimming accounts for 1 base at V and 8 bases at J, while the number of junction bases matched to no gene is 7.

This record belongs to a study of T cells in narcolepsy (dated by TCRdb to between 2017 and 2018). About the full investigation: The study enrolled patients with narcolepsy type 1 or type 2 (NT1, NT2) together with healthy control donors. To look for autoreactive T cells in narcolepsy patients that target self-antigens of hypocretin neurons (hypocretin, TRIB2), the study used TCR Vbeta sequencing to follow clonotypes in blood and CSF. Summary of the overall study and its limitations: Numbers of sequenced blood memory CD4+ clonotypes were comparable, averaging roughly 37,000 in patients and around 30,000 in controls. Plots comparing CSF and blood CD4+ T cell clonotypes from the same patient highlighted HCRT-specific and TRIB2-specific autoreactive clonotypes. According to the report, autoreactive clonotypes were detected serially in the blood of the same patients and of different patients, but not in healthy controls. No sequences matching autoreactive T cell clones were contained in some blood memory CD4+ repertoires from patients and controls.

Recombination joined TRBV4-3 with TRBJ2-7, and TRBD2 matches 8 of the central bases. The receptor was isolated from a human donor in good health. The sample consisted of memory (CD45RA-) CD4+ T cells from blood. Read against the paper, the sample's cell subset or site label means: memory T cells sorted ex vivo from peripheral blood. The sequenced DNA: TGCGCCAGCAGCCAAGGGTCGGGGGGGGCGCAGCAGTACTTC. This gives the protein CASSQGSGGAQQYF.